This TCR beta chain stems from a study of shared clonotypes between healthy human individuals. Study results and caveats: Naive subsets typically showed greater estimated richness than memory subsets. Only blood was sampled; tissue repertoires likely differ.

Notes on this clone: Its antigen is currently unknown.

Deep-level running was used for the assay. Sequencing was performed with immunoSEQ multiplex PCR; in TCRdb, only in-frame clones are kept and a portion is missing. The data contain over 2 million clones, 85% to 95% of them singletons. The healthy adult donors were HIV-negative and reported no recent acute infections or vaccinations. V was cut by 3 bases and J by 1 base, with 9 bases left in between. Germline V gene data show CDR1 as SGHTA and CDR2 as FQGNSA. The CDR3 spans 14 residues. The chain couples TRBV7-2 to TRBJ2-5; D is unclear. The sample consisted of naive CD4+ T cells sorted from blood. This sample's subset: CD45RA+ positively selected. This sequence originates from a man between 18 and 35 years old in good health. This CDR3 is CASSFYTTQETQYF. The CDR3 DNA reads TGTGCCAGCAGCTTCTATACGACCCAAGAGACCCAGTACTTC.